This T cell receptor beta chain was captured by sequencing in a study of cytomegalovirus exposure and HLA in healthy donors. In the study overall: An earlier analysis found roughly 110 million unique TCR beta sequences from roughly 170 million T cells. HLA-typed donors were the source of about 85 million unique TCRs, which an early data release held.

Donors had nominal health at sampling but likely had unrecorded immune exposures. The PCR had 60 Vbeta and 13 Jbeta primers. The repertoire was sequenced with immunoSEQ multiplex PCR; TCRdb's copy has only in-frame clones and lacks some. The data hold 130,000 to 150,000 clones, with 80% observed a single time. Trimming cost V 4 bases and J 7 bases; bases outside gene matches: 5. CDR3 size: 13 residues. CDR1 is LNHDA, CDR2 SQIVND, per germline (reference sequence). This clone was recorded only once. The sequence was obtained from a male donor in good health and CMV-seronegative. The chain has TRBV19 and TRBJ2-5; 8 nucleotides line up with TRBD2. Sequences were obtained from PBMCs. CDR3 DNA: TGTGCCAGTAGTACGGGGGGGCGTGGGACCCAGTACTTC. The encoded protein is CASSTGGRGTQYF.